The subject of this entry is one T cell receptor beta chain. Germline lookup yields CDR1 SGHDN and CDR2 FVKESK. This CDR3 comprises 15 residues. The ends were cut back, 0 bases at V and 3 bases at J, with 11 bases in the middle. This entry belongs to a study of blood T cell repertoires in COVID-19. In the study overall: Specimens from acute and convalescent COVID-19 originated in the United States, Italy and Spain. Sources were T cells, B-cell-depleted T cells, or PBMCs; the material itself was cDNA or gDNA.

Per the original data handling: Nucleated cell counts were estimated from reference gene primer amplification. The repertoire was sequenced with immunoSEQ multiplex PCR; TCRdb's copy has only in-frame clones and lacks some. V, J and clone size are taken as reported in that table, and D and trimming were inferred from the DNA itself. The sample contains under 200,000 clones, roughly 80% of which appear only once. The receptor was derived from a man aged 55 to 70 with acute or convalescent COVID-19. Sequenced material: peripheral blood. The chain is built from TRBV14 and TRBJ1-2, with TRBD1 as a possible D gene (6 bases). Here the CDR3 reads CASSQESGVYYGYTF. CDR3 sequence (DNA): TGTGCCAGCAGCCAAGAGTCAGGGGTCTACTATGGCTACACCTTC.